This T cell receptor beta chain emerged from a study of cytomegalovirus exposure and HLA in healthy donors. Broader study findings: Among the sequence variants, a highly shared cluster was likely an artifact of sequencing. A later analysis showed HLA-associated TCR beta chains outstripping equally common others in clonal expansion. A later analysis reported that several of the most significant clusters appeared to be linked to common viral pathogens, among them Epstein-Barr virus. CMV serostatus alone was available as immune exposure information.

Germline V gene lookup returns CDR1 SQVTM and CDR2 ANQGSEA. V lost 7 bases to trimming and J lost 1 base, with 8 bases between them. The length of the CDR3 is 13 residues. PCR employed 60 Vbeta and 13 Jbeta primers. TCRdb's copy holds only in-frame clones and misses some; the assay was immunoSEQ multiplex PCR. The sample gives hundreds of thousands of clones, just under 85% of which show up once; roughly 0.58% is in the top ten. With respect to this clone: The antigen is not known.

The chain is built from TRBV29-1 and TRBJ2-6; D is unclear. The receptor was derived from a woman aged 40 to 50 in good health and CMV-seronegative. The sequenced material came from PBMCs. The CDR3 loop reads CSAGYSGANVLTF. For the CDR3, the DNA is TGCAGCGCCGGGTATTCTGGGGCCAACGTCCTGACTTTC. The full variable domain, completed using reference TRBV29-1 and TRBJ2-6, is SAVISQKPSRDICQRGTSLTIQCQVDSQVTMMFWYRQQPGQSLTLIATANQGSEATYESGFVIDKFPISRPNLTFSTLTVSNMSPEDSSIYLCSAGYSGANVLTFGAGSRLTVL.